A single sample is the source of the 13 T cell receptor beta chains below, sequenced in a study of cytomegalovirus exposure and HLA in healthy donors (dated by TCRdb to between 2016 and 2019). Library prep was done by the immunoSEQ multiplex PCR assay. For the multiplex PCR, a mixture combining 60 forward primers for TCR Vbeta segments and 13 reverse primers for TCR Jbeta segments was used. Entries here come from immuneACCESS through TCRdb and include only in-frame sequences with V and J called. Some clones fail to appear in such tables; in the studies checked, an unresolved V gene covers under half of the shortfall, and the cause of the remainder is unknown. This sample comprises 100,000 to 120,000 clones, approximately 78% of them detected only once. The ten largest clonotypes hold around 1.3% of the sample. Sequences were obtained from PBMCs. The receptors stem from a woman between 25 and 40 years old in good health and CMV-seronegative.

The chain employs TRBV6-5 and TRBJ2-2; D unresolved. CDR1 and CDR2 (germline): MNHEY, SVGAGI. The V end lost 0 bases, the J end lost 1 base, and 9 bases lay between the germline ends. The CDR3 consists of 16 residues. The CDR3 nucleotides read TGTGCCAGCAGTTACTCGATGGGCAGGAACACCGGGGAGCTGTTTTTT. Its translation is CASSYSMGRNTGELFF.

V is TRBV5-1 and J is TRBJ2-1; 7 bases are a match to TRBD2. The CDR3 loop spans 15 amino acids. Trimming removed 3 bases from V and 4 bases from J; junction bases left unmatched: 7. Germline lookup yields CDR1 SGHRS and CDR2 YFSETQ. CDR3 in amino acids: CASSSGLGGYNEQFF. The CDR3 DNA is TGCGCCAGCAGCTCCGGACTAGGTGGGTACAATGAGCAGTTCTTC.

This chain uses TRBV6-5 with TRBJ2-1, with a possible D match to TRBD1 (5 bases). Trimming stripped 2 bases from V and 8 bases from J, with 16 bases between. Germline CDR1 is MNHEY and CDR2 is SVGAGI. CDR3 length: 15 residues. The CDR3 DNA reads as TGTGCCAGCAGTTACGGGGCCCAGGGTAGAGATGAGCAGTTCTTC. The encoded protein is CASSYGAQGRDEQFF.

V and J are TRBV7-6 and TRBJ2-7, with 10 bases matching TRBD1. The CDR3 contains 17 residues. Germline CDR1 is SGHVS and CDR2 is FNYEAQ. V trimming: 2 bases; J trimming: 5 bases; junction bases outside the gene matches: 12. CDR3 protein: CASSLSPWTGGPNEQYF. In DNA, the CDR3 is TGTGCCAGCAGCTTAAGTCCTTGGACAGGGGGTCCCAACGAGCAGTACTTC.

J is TRBJ2-3 and V is TRBV15; the D gene is possibly TRBD1 (5 bases). There are 15 residues in the CDR3. Trimming shortened V by 1 base and J by 3 bases, and 11 bases separated the two germline ends. CDR1 LNHNV and CDR2 YYDKDF come from the germline V gene (reference sequence). CDR3 in DNA: TGTGCCACCAGCAGAGTTCAGGGCCGAACAGATACGCAGTATTTT. This encodes CATSRVQGRTDTQYF.

This clone was detected only a few times. Germline and junction disagree at one end, which may indicate a read error. The V and J genes are TRBV7-7 and TRBJ2-6; 9 nucleotides agree with TRBD2. Germline V CDR1 and CDR2: SSHAT, FNYEAQ (reference sequence). The CDR3 is 17 amino acids. The chain's CDR3 is CASSPGVAGAGANVLTF. CDR3 sequence (DNA): TGTGCTAGCAGCCCCGGAGTAGCGGGAGCTGGGGCCAACGTCCTGACTTTC.

This chain links TRBV28 with TRBJ1-2, with 9 bases identical to TRBD1. Per the germline V gene, CDR1 is MDHEN and CDR2 is SYDVKM. Trimming cost V 5 bases and J 11 bases; bases outside gene matches: 12. The CDR3 is 14 residues long. The CDR3 here is CASSPTGTGSVYTF. In nucleotides, the CDR3 is TGTGCCAGCAGTCCCACCGGGACAGGGTCAGTATACACCTTC.

This clone was seen a handful of times. The genes are TRBV6-6 and TRBJ1-2, with D perhaps matching TRBD1 (5 bases). The CDR3 covers 13 residues. Germline CDR1 is MNHNY and CDR2 is SVGAGI (reference sequence). V lost 7 bases to trimming and J lost 3 bases, with 12 bases between them. The CDR3 bases are TGTGCCAGCAAACCCGACAGCGACTATGGCTACACCTTC. Encoded protein: CASKPDSDYGYTF.

The V and J genes are TRBV15 and TRBJ2-1; 14 nucleotides align to TRBD2. CDR3 length equals 15 residues. CDR1 and CDR2 from the germline V gene are LNHNV and YYDKDF (reference sequence). Germline trimming cut 5 bases from V and 9 bases from J; bases unmatched to any gene: 6. The CDR3 nucleotides are TGTGCCACCAGCCGGGGGACTAGCGGGAGTCTTGAGCAGTTCTTC. It codes for CATSRGTSGSLEQFF.

V gene TRBV13 combines with J gene TRBJ2-3; 7 nucleotides match TRBD1. Germline loops: CDR1 PRHDT, CDR2 FYEKMQ (reference sequence). The junction had 6 bases not matched to a gene; V was cut back by 5 bases and J by 4 bases. The CDR3 spans 14 residues. The CDR3 spells CASSSDRVPDTQYF. The CDR3 bases are TGTGCCAGCAGCAGCGACAGGGTCCCAGATACGCAGTATTTT. The full variable domain, with the rest looked up from reference TRBV13 and TRBJ2-3, is AAGVIQSPRHLIKEKRETATLKCYPIPRHDTVYWYQQGPGQDPQFLISFYEKMQSDKGSIPDRFSAQQFSDYHSELNMSSLELGDSALYFCASSSDRVPDTQYFGPGTRLTVL.

The chain employs TRBV5-4 and TRBJ1-1; 7 positions match TRBD1. J lost 3 bases, V lost 4 bases, and 0 bases had no gene match. Per the germline V gene, CDR1 is SGHNT and CDR2 is YYREEE (reference sequence). The CDR3 extends over 12 amino acids. CDR3 residues: CASSQGDTEAFF. CDR3 coding DNA: TGTGCCAGCAGCCAGGGGGACACTGAAGCTTTCTTT.

The chain combines TRBV11-1 with TRBJ1-1; TRBD1 agrees at 7 bases. Unmatched junction bases numbered 7, after V lost 2 bases and J lost 4 bases. CDR1 is SGHAT, CDR2 FQDESV, per germline (reference sequence). The CDR3 is 15 residues long. DNA for the CDR3: TGTGCCAGCAGCTTAAGGGACAGCTATACCACTGAAGCTTTCTTT. Amino acids: CASSLRDSYTTEAFF.

V and J are TRBV6-5 and TRBJ2-1, with 13 bases identical to TRBD2. The germline gives CDR1 MNHEY, CDR2 SVGAGI. V shed 0 bases, J shed 4 bases, and the junction held 0 bases outside the gene matches. The CDR3 totals 16 residues. CDR3 protein: CASSYSLAGGYNEQFF. For the CDR3, the DNA is TGTGCCAGCAGTTACTCACTAGCGGGGGGGTACAATGAGCAGTTCTTC.